This TCR beta chain appears in the sequencing data of a study of T cells in women clearing cervical HPV infection (dated by TCRdb to 2017 to 2018). General notes on the study: Cases were 25 women with histologically confirmed HPV16-related CIN3 or worse, including 2 invasive cancers. Controls were around 23 women whose single incident HPV16 infection cleared within 12 months without precancer or cancer developing. Case blood was taken at the visit when the lesion was first identified, whereas control blood was taken when infection was no longer detected. Among cases, blood sampling came a median of roughly 150 days after lesion detection, with an interquartile range of roughly 85 to 220 days. HLA typing was available for only a few women, so HLA type could not be excluded as a confounder. Nested within Costa Rica's Guanacaste HPV Natural History Study, an exploratory proof-of-principle case-control study compared TCR repertoires across cervical HPV16 outcomes. Cases and controls were matched on age within five years and on year of sample collection. Cases had a median age of around 32 years compared with roughly 37 for controls, and baseline characteristics showed no significant differences between the groups. The parent cohort enrolled around 10,000 women aged 18 or older in Guanacaste, Costa Rica, during about 1993 to 1994 and followed them for 7 to 8 years. Quality controls consisted of five blinded duplicates per group, for a total of about 60 samples made up of approximately 50 participants and around ten replicates.

Every participant had a single incident cervical HPV16 infection, and prevalent HPV16 infections were excluded. Cervical HPV DNA was detected by MY09/MY11 PCR and genotyped by dot-blot hybridization. Fifteen mL of heparinized blood were centrifuged, and the buffy coat was aliquoted, frozen at -30°C, then stored at -80°C. QIAGEN kits were used to extract genomic DNA from the buffy coat specimens. A word on this clone: Its target antigen remains unknown. The CDR3 end lies 3 residues beyond the end of the read and is filled in from the germline J gene.

The investigation overall reported the following: Lower TRBV6-7 relative abundance was observed in cases than in controls (roughly 0.12% versus 0.15%; Bonferroni P = 0.0008). The cross-sectional design could not show whether associations preceded infection or resulted from it; effector/memory subsets and HPV-specific T cells were not isolated. T-cell numbers per sample were unknown, so richness differences could reflect varying T-cell content rather than repertoire biology. CIN3+ cases had significantly higher TCR repertoire richness than controls across sequencing depths, but evenness did not differ between the groups. Cases were distinguished from controls with an estimated AUC of about 0.8 by random forest classifiers combining richness and V gene abundances.

TCR beta CDR3 regions were amplified by multiplex PCR using the immunoSEQ assay from an average of around 1,200 ng genomic DNA per sample. Primer bias was corrected in the assay by using a complete synthetic TCR repertoire to establish an amplification baseline. The amplicons were sequenced using the Illumina platform. The authors' pipeline ran thus. Sequences were error-corrected by clustering with frequency ratios and a modified nearest-neighbor algorithm, then analyzed in the immunoSEQ Analyzer with IMGT gene definitions. TCR richness and evenness were averaged over 20 rarefaction repeats at each rarefaction depth, excluding samples with fewer sequences than the depth. Relative abundances of V, D and J genes were compared between groups using Wilcoxon rank sum tests, with FDR correction applied. For the blinded duplicates, the intraclass correlation was nearly 96% for TCR richness and averaged about 76% across roughly 72 gene segments. TCRdb carries this immuneACCESS record with in-frame sequences only. Its versions omit some clonotypes, under half of them owing to an unresolved V gene in the studies checked, with the rest unexplained. Clone size and V and J calls were adopted from that table, with D and trimming inferred from the DNA. The sample table records some 40,000 clones. 4.8% of the sample is held by the ten biggest clonotypes.

According to the germline V gene, CDR1 reads KGHSH and CDR2 reads LQKENI. Clipping removes 5 bases from V and 0 bases from J, with 2 as the unmatched junction base count. The CDR3 starts with the cysteine, ends with the phenylalanine, and has 15 residues. Sequencing covers 36 bases of the CDR3, shown here with the frame starting at base 1. The chain couples TRBV18 to TRBJ2-2, with 8 middle bases fitting TRBD1. The sequenced sample consisted of blood buffy coat. This TCR was sampled from a woman between 18 and 70 years old with a cervical HPV16 infection that either progressed to CIN3+ or cleared (not recorded which). The CDR3 region has the sequence CASSGQGSNTGELFF. Partial CDR3 DNA: TGTGCCAGCTCAGGACAGGGTTCGAACACCGGGGAG.